The 8 T cell receptor beta chains below all came from one sample that was sequenced in a study of post-analysis software for immune sequencing data. General observations from the study: TRBV5-6, TRBV5-1 and TRBV20-1 belonged to a set of about 5 TRBV segments that were more frequent in patients than controls.

Every TCR beta cDNA library bore unique molecular identifiers. MiXCR, applied by TCRdb to the PCR reads, yields one record per CDR3 protein. The sample includes 700,000 to 900,000 distinct CDR3 sequences, just over 45% of them seen just once. These receptors lack a known antigen. The specimen was blood. The receptors stem from a girl aged 5 to 17 with multiple sclerosis.

V gene TRBV29-1 combines with J gene TRBJ2-7; 11 bases match TRBD2. The germline V gene encodes CDR1 SQVTM and CDR2 ANQGSEA. J was trimmed by 2 bases and V by 7 bases; bases with no gene match: 4. The length of the CDR3 is 13 residues. CDR3 region: CSARLAGPYEQYF. CDR3 bases: TGCAGCGCCCGACTAGCGGGACCCTACGAGCAGTACTTC.

The chain joins TRBV7-2 to TRBJ2-1; possibly TRBD2 for D (6 bases). V was trimmed by 5 bases and J by 4 bases, leaving 21 bases between them. CDR3 length: 17 residues. Germline assignment: CDR1 SGHTA and CDR2 FQGNSA. CDR3 sequence reads: CASSLVGTSSGYNEQFF. CDR3 nucleotide sequence: TGTGCCAGCAGCCTAGTAGGGACTTCCTCTGGATACAATGAGCAGTTCTTC.

This clonotype was observed at least ten times. The J gene is TRBJ1-2, the V gene TRBV20-1; D ambiguous. CDR3 length: 11 residues. The germline V and J ends were trimmed by 6 bases and 10 bases, with 15 bases remaining between them. CDR1 and CDR2 from the germline V gene are DFQATT and SNEGSKA (reference sequence). In DNA, the CDR3 is TGCAGTGCGGAAGGGTCCGGAGACTACACCTTC. This gives the protein CSAEGSGDYTF.

About this clonotype itself: Mismatch with germline at one junction end may stem from a read error. The chain couples TRBV6-4 to TRBJ2-6; no definite D call. In germline, CDR1 is MRHNA, CDR2 SNTAGT. The CDR3 totals 11 residues. CDR3 DNA: TGTGCCAACAGTTGGAGCGACGGTCTGACTTTC. Its protein product is CANSWSDGLTF.

This chain connects TRBV29-1 to TRBJ2-4; the match to TRBD1 covers 8 bases. The V gene's germline CDR1 is SQVTM and CDR2 ANQGSEA. The CDR3 has 15 amino acids. Trimming removed 5 bases from V and 3 bases from J; junction bases left unmatched: 9. This CDR3 is CSVLIRGQFKNIQYF. The CDR3 nucleotides read TGCAGCGTTCTCATCAGGGGGCAGTTCAAAAACATTCAGTACTTC.

V is TRBV6-1 and J is TRBJ1-2; TRBD1 agrees at 10 bases. Germline V CDR1 and CDR2: MNHNS, SASEGT. This CDR3 has 14 residues. The junction had 3 bases not matched to a gene; V was cut back by 3 bases and J by 5 bases. The CDR3 here is CASSETGGVYGYTF. In DNA form, the CDR3 reads TGTGCCAGCAGTGAGACAGGGGGCGTGTATGGCTACACCTTC.

The table lists this clonotype with a few counts. The chain joins TRBV20-1 to TRBJ2-1; TRBD2 agrees at 10 bases. Germline V gene lookup returns CDR1 DFQATT and CDR2 SNEGSKA (reference sequence). CDR3 length equals 16 residues. The junction had 8 bases not matched to a gene; V was cut back by 0 bases and J by 6 bases. The CDR3 reads CSARDKWTSGSNEQFF. CDR3 coding DNA: TGCAGTGCTAGAGATAAATGGACTAGCGGCTCCAATGAGCAGTTCTTC.

The chain uses TRBV5-5 and TRBJ1-1; 9 nucleotides agree with TRBD1. Germline V gives CDR1 SGHKS, CDR2 YYEKEE (reference sequence). V dropped 4 bases and J dropped 0; count of bases not matched to a gene: 4. The CDR3 is 15 residues long. The CDR3 is CASSRTGAMNTEAFF. The CDR3 DNA reads as TGTGCCAGCAGCCGGACAGGGGCGATGAACACTGAAGCTTTCTTT.